Shown below are 6 T cell receptor beta chains from a single sample sequenced in a study of T cell repertoires in aging, cancer and after chemotherapy. The template was genomic DNA from peripheral blood, not RNA. A mixed TRB-A/B primer pool amplified rearranged TRB by multiplex touch-down PCR. In TCRdb, the multiplex PCR reads were re-called with MiXCR into one record per CDR3 protein. The table lists approximately 4,200 distinct CDR3 sequences, 21% of them singletons. Sequenced material: blood. Receptors were obtained from a human donor with a blood cancer.

This clonotype qualifies as medium-sized (0.01 to 0.1%). The chain combines TRBV6-2 or TRBV6-3 with TRBJ1-6, with D possibly TRBD1 on 5 matching bases. The germline V gene has CDR1 MNHEY and CDR2 SVGEGT. The length of the CDR3 is 15 residues. V dropped 2 bases and J dropped 10 bases, with 15 bases sitting between them. CDR3 region: CASSYTGTANSPLHF. CDR3 DNA sequence: TGTGCCAGCAGTTACACCGGGACGGCGAACTCACCCCTCCACTTT.

By share, this clonotype counts as medium-sized (0.01 to 0.1%). The CDR3 nucleotides read TGTGCCAGTAGTATTGAACGTGGGACTGAGTTCTTC. It is translated as CASSIERGTEFF. The V call is TRBV19, the J call TRBJ2-1, with a tentative D call TRBD2 (6 bases). CDR3 size: 12 residues. V was shortened by 3 bases and J by 14 bases, with 14 bases between the two germline ends. Germline values: CDR1 LNHDA, CDR2 SQIVND (reference sequence). The full variable domain, its missing parts supplied by reference TRBV19 and TRBJ2-1, is DGGITQSPKYLFRKEGQNVTLSCEQNLNHDAMYWYRQDPGQGLRLIYYSQIVNDFQKGDIAEGYSVSREKKESFPLTVTSAQKNPTAFYLCASSIERGTEFFGPGTRLTVL.

The V and J genes are TRBV20-1 and TRBJ2-7; 9 bases align to TRBD1. The CDR3 consists of 14 residues. V was clipped by 4 bases and J by 3 bases; unmatched bases: 7. The germline V gene encodes CDR1 DFQATT and CDR2 SNEGSKA (reference sequence). Written as DNA, the CDR3 is TGCAGTGCTACCCCAGGGACAGGGTACTACGAGCAGTACTTC. Its protein product is CSATPGTGYYEQYF.

By share of the sample, this clonotype is medium-sized. V usage is TRBV6-1 and J usage is TRBJ2-1; 9 positions match TRBD1. V was pared by 1 base and J by 6 bases, with 7 bases of the junction left unmatched. CDR1 is MNHNS, CDR2 SASEGT, per germline. The CDR3 extends over 16 amino acids. This CDR3 is CASSEVFETGGNEQFF. The CDR3 DNA is TGTGCCAGCAGTGAAGTGTTTGAGACAGGGGGCAATGAGCAGTTCTTC.

By frequency in the sample, this clonotype is medium-sized. The rearrangement uses TRBV5-3 and TRBJ2-7; possible D gene TRBD1, 5 bases. TRBV5-3 is an open reading frame, and its role is uncertain. Trimming removed 5 bases at V and 0 bases at J, with 12 bases between. The CDR3 is 14 amino acids. The CDR3 loop reads CARSRTPSSYEQYF. The CDR3 nucleotides are TGTGCCAGAAGTCGGACACCCAGCTCCTACGAGCAGTACTTC.

The chain couples TRBV20-1 to TRBJ2-7; TRBD1 matches 7 bases. The J segment lost 3 bases and the V segment lost 6 bases, leaving 5 bases of the junction unmatched. Looked up from germline, CDR1 is DFQATT and CDR2 is SNEGSKA (reference sequence). This CDR3 has 12 amino acids. CDR3 amino acids: CSAKGARYEQYF. CDR3 DNA: TGCAGTGCCAAGGGGGCCCGCTACGAGCAGTACTTC.